This entry is about one TCR beta chain. The V gene's germline CDR1 is SGHTA and CDR2 FQGNSA. CDR3 size: 12 residues. Trimming took 6 bases from V and 14 from J, leaving 19 bases between them. This specimen comes from a study of blood T cell repertoires in COVID-19. Recruited during active infection, patients (from Seattle) were subsequently followed longitudinally. Original data processing: Scientists estimated how many nucleated cells there were by amplifying reference gene primers. Profiled with immunoSEQ multiplex PCR; TCRdb holds only in-frame clones, not every one. The DNA gave D and trimming, while V, J and clone size come from that table. The sample has about 210,000 clones, about 80% seen once.

The chain joins TRBV7-2 to TRBJ1-2, with a tentative D call TRBD1 (5 bases). Sequenced sample: peripheral blood. The receptor was derived from a woman at least 80 years old with COVID-19, enrolled during active disease. The CDR3 coding sequence is TGTGCCAGCAGTCCGGGGCTAGCGGGCGGGACCTTC. It encodes CASSPGLAGGTF.